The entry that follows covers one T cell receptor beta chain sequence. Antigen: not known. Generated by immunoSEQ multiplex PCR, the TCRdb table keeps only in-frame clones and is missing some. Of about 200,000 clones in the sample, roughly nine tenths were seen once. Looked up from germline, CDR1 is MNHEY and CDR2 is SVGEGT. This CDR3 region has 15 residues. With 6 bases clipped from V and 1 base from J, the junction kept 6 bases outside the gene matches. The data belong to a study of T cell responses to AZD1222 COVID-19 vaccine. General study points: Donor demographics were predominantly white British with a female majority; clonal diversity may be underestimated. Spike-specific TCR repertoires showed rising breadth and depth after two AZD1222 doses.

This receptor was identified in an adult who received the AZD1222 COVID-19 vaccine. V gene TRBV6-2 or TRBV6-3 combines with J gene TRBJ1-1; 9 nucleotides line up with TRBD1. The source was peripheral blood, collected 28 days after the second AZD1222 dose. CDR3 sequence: CASSSRDRANTEAFF. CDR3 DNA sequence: TGTGCCAGCAGCTCCAGGGACAGGGCGAACACTGAAGCTTTCTTT.